This T cell receptor (beta chain) stems from a study of human T cells and chemical hapten exposure. Study as a whole: Small pooled library volume differences mainly caused per-sample TCR yield variation.

The library attached unique molecular identifiers to individual cDNA molecules. Original analysis: The number of TCRs in each sample had a median of about 100,000 and spanned roughly 23,224 to 700,000. Via MiXCR, TCRdb re-called the RACE reads, giving one row per CDR3 protein. These V and J calls are TCRdb output, not the study's own analysis. Among about 45,000 distinct CDR3 sequences listed, 4% to 4.5% were seen once. Study-wide results and caveats: The number of TCRs over 1 in 1000 frequency stayed unchanged after DPC.

The time point is: healthy volunteer bleed at 2 weeks. RNA extraction used unfractionated whole blood as the source of total RNA. On this clonotype: Antigen specificity is unknown.

Sequencing input: whole blood. This sequence was found in a human donor in good health. Some clones in this sample may be carry-over from other donors' samples.

CDR3: CASSQEPAGVLTDTQYF. The CDR3 region has the DNA TGCGCCAGCAGCCAAGAGCCCGCAGGGGTATTGACAGATACGCAGTATTTT. This sequence joins TRBV4-1 and TRBJ2-3; TRBD1 might be the D (6 bases). The V gene lost 0 bases and the J gene lost 3 bases, with 16 bases spanning the gap. CDR3 length: 17 amino acids. CDR1 MGHRA and CDR2 YSYEKL come from the germline V gene.